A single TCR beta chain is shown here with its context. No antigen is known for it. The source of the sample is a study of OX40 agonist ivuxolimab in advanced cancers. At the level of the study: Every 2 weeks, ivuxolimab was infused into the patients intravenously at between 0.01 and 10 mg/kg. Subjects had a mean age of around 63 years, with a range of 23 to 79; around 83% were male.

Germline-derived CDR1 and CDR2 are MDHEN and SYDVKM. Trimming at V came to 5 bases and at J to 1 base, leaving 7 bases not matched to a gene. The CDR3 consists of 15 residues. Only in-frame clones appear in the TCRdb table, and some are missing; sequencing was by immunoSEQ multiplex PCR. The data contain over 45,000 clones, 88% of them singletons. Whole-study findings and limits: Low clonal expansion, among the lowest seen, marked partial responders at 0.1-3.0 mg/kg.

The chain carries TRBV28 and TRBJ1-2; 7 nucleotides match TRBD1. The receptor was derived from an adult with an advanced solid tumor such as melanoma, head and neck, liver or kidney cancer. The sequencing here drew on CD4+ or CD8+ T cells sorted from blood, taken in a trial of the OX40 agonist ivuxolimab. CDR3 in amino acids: CASSEGQRNNYGYTF. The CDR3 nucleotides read TGTGCCAGCAGTGAGGGACAGCGGAATAACTATGGCTACACCTTC.